The source of this TCR beta chain is a study of T cells in Graves' hyperthyroidism and ophthalmopathy. Germline lookup yields CDR1 SGHAT and CDR2 FQDESV (reference sequence). This CDR3 spans 14 amino acids. Deletions cut 2 bases from V and 0 bases from J, with 8 bases between. TCR beta CDR3 regions were amplified from RNA transcripts. Researchers ran a first-round RT-PCR on the TCR CDR3 using the HTBI primer set. TCRdb re-derived calls from the multiplex PCR reads in MiXCR, one entry per CDR3 protein. This sample has some 200,000 distinct CDR3 sequences, with around 16% found just once. Across 18 months, stable Graves' hyperthyroidism was marked by no progression to ophthalmopathy. This clonotype was detected ten times or more.

The TCR originated in a woman in her fifties or sixties with Graves' hyperthyroidism. This chain joins TRBV11-1 and TRBJ2-7; the D is unclear. Sequencing was done on a sample of blood. CDR3 DNA: TGTGCCAGCAGCTTAAGCTCGACCTCCTACGAGCAGTACTTC. This codes for CASSLSSTSYEQYF.